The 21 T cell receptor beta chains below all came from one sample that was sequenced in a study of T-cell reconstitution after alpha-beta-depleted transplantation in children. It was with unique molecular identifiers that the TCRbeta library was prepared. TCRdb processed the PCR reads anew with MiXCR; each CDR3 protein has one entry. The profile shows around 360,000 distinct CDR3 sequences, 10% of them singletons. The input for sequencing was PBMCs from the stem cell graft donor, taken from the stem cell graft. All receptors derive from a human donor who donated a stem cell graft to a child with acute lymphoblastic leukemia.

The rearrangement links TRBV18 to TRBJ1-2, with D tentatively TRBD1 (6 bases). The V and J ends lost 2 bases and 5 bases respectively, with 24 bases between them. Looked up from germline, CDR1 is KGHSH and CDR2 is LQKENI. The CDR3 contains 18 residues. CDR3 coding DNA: TGTGCCAGCTCACCAGTCATGGGGGGCCCAGGCCTGGAATATGGCTACACCTTC. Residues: CASSPVMGGPGLEYGYTF.

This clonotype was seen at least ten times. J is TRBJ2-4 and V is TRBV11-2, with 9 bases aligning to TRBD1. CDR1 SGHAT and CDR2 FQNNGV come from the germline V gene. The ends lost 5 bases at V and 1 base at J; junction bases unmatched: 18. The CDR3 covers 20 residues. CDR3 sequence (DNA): TGTGCCAGCAGCCTCCTCCCGGGACAGGGTAGGGGGACTGCCAAAAACATTCAGTACTTC. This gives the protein CASSLLPGQGRGTAKNIQYF. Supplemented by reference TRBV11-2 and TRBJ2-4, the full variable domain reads EAGVAQSPRYKIIEKRQSVAFWCNPISGHATLYWYQQILGQGPKLLIQFQNNGVVDDSQLPKDRFSAERLKGVDSTLKIQPAKLEDSAVYLCASSLLPGQGRGTAKNIQYFGAGTRLSVL.

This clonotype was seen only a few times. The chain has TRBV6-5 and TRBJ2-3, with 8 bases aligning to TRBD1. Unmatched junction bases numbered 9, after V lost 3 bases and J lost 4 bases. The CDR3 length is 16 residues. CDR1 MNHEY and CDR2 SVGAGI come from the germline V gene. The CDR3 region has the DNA TGTGCCAGCAGTTATCAGACAGGGGCTCCATCAGATACGCAGTATTTT. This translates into CASSYQTGAPSDTQYF.

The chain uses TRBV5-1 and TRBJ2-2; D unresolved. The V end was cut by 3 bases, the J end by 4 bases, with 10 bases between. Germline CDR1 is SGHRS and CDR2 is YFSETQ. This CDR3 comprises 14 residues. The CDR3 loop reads CASSSGETTGELFF. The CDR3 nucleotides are TGCGCCAGCAGCTCCGGAGAGACCACCGGGGAGCTGTTTTTT.

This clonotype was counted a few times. CDR3 sequence reads: CAWSVLGDTQYF. The CDR3 DNA is TGTGCCTGGAGTGTATTGGGGGATACGCAGTATTTT. V and J are TRBV30 and TRBJ2-3; D is ambiguous. Germline V lookup: CDR1 GTSNPN, CDR2 SVGIG (reference sequence). CDR3 length: 12 amino acids. Trimming left V 0 bases short and J 6 bases short, with 7 bases between.

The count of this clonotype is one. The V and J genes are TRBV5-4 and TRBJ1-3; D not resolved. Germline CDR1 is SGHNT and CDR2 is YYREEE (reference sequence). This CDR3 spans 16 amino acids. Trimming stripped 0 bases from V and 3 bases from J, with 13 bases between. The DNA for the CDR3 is TGTGCCAGCAGCTTGGACAGACTCCGCGGTGGAAACACCATATATTTT. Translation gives CASSLDRLRGGNTIYF.

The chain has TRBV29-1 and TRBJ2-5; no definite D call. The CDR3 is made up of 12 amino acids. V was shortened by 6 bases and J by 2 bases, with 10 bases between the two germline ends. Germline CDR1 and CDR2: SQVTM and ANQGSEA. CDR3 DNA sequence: TGCAGCGTGTCCCCGGGTCAAGAGACCCAGTACTTC. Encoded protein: CSVSPGQETQYF.

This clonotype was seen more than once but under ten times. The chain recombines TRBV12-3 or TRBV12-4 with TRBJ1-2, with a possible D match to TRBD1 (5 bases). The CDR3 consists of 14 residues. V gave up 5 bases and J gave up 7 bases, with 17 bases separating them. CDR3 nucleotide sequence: TGTGCCAGCAGTGACGCCGGACCTGGGACTGGCTACACCTTC. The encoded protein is CASSDAGPGTGYTF.

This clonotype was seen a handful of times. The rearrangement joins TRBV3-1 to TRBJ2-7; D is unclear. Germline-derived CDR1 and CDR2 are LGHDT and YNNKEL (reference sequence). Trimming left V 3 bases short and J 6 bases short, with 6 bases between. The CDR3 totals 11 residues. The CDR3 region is CASSHSAEQYF. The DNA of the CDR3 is TGTGCCAGCAGCCACTCCGCCGAGCAGTACTTC.

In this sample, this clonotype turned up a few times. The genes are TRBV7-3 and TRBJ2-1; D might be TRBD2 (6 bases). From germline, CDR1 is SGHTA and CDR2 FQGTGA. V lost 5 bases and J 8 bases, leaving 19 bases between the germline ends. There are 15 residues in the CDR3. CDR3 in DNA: TGTGCCAGCAGCCCCACATTGACTAGTACCCATGAGCAGTTCTTC. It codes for CASSPTLTSTHEQFF.

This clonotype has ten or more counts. The CDR3 sequence: CASSKTGQGYEKLFF. The CDR3 region has the DNA TGTGCCAGCAGCAAAACTGGGCAGGGTTATGAAAAACTGTTTTTT. The chain is built from TRBV21-1 and TRBJ1-4; the table assigns TRBD1, which was not confirmed against the DNA. TRBV21-1 is a known pseudogene. The CDR3 covers 15 residues.

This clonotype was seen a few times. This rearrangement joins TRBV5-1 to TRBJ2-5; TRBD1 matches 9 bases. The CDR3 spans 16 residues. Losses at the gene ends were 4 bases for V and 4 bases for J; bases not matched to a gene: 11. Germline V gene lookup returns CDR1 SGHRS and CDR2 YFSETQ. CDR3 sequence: CASSPTGGPQVETQYF. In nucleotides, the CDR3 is TGCGCCAGCAGCCCGACAGGGGGTCCTCAAGTAGAGACCCAGTACTTC. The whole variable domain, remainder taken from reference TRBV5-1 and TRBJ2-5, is KAGVTQTPRYLIKTRGQQVTLSCSPISGHRSVSWYQQTPGQGLQFLFEYFSETQRNKGNFPGRFSGRQFSNSRSEMNVSTLELGDSALYLCASSPTGGPQVETQYFGPGTRLLVL.

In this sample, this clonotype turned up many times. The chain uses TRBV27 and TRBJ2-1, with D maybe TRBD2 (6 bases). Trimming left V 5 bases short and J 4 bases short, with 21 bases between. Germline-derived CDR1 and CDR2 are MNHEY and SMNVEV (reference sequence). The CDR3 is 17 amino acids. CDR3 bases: TGTGCCAGCAGTCCGGGACTCCTTTCTGGCTTTTACAATGAGCAGTTCTTC. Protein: CASSPGLLSGFYNEQFF.

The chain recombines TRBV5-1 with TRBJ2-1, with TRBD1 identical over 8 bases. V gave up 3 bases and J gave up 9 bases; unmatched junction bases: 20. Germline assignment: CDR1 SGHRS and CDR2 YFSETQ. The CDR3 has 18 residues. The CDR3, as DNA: TGCGCCAGCAGCTCCGGGACAGGAGAGGGGGAGGCTCGGGGTGAGCAGTTCTTC. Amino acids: CASSSGTGEGEARGEQFF.

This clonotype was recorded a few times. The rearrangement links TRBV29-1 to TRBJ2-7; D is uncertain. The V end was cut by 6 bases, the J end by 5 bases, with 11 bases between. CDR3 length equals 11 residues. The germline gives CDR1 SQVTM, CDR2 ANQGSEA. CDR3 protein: CSVVWFDEQYF. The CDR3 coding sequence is TGCAGCGTAGTGTGGTTCGACGAGCAGTACTTC.

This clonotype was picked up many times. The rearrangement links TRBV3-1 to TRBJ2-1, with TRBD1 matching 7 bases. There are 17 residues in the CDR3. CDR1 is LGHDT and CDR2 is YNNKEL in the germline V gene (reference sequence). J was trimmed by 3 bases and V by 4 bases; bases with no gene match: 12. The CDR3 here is CASSPNPGTVSYNEQFF. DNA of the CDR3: TGTGCCAGCAGCCCGAATCCCGGGACAGTCAGCTACAATGAGCAGTTCTTC.

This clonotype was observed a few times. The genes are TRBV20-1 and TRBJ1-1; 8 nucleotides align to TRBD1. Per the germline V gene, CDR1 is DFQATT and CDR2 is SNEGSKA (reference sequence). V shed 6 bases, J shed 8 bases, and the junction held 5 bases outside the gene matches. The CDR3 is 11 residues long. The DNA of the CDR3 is TGCAGTGCCAAGAGACAGGGGGAAGCTTTCTTT. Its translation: CSAKRQGEAFF.

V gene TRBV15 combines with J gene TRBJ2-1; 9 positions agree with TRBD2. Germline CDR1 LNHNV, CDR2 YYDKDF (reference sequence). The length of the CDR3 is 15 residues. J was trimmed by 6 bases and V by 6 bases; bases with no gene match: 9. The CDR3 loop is CATSFGTSTGNEQFF. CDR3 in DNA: TGTGCCACCAGTTTCGGGACTAGCACTGGCAATGAGCAGTTCTTC. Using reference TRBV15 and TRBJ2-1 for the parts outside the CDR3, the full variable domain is DAMVIQNPRYQVTQFGKPVTLSCSQTLNHNVMYWYQQKSSQAPKLLFHYYDKDFNNEADTPDNFQSRRPNTSFCFLDIRSPGLGDTAMYLCATSFGTSTGNEQFFGPGTRLTVL.

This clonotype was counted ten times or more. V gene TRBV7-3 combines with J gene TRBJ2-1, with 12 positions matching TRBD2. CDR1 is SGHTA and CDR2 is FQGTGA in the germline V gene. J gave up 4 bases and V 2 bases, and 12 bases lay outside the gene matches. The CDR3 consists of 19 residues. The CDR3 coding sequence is TGTGCCAGCAGCTTACGAGTTGGGACTAGCGGGCCCAAATACAATGAGCAGTTCTTC. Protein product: CASSLRVGTSGPKYNEQFF.

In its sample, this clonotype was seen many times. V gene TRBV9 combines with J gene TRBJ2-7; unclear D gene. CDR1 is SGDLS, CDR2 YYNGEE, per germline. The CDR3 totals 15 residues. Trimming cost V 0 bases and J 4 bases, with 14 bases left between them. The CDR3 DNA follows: TGTGCCAGCAGCGTAGGTCCCTCCCCCTTTTACGAGCAGTACTTC. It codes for CASSVGPSPFYEQYF. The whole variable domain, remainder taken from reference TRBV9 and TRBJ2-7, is DSGVTQTPKHLITATGQRVTLRCSPRSGDLSVYWYQQSLDQGLQFLIQYYNGEERAKGNILERFSAQQFPDLHSELNLSSLELGDSALYFCASSVGPSPFYEQYFGPGTRLTVT.

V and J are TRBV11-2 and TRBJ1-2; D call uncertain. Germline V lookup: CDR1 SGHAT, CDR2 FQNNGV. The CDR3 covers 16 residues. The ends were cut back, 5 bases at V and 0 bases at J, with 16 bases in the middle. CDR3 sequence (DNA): TGTGCCAGCAGCGTTAGGAGGGCGGGTTCTAACTATGGCTACACCTTC. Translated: CASSVRRAGSNYGYTF.